This T cell receptor beta chain was recorded in a study of blood T cell repertoires in COVID-19. In the study overall: The United States, Italy and Spain provided the acute and convalescent COVID-19 samples. Nucleic acid was either cDNA or gDNA, and it came from T cells, B-cell-depleted T cells, or PBMCs.

The CDR3 is 16 residues long. CDR1 and CDR2 from the germline V gene are LGHDT and YNNKEL (reference sequence). Trimming took 4 bases from V and 1 from J; bases not matched to a gene: 7. Methods used by the authors: Estimated nucleated cell counts came from reference gene primer amplification. This table comes from immunoSEQ multiplex PCR, and its TCRdb copy is limited to in-frame clones, with some not included. Clone size and V and J calls were adopted from that table, with D and trimming inferred from the DNA. The table records about 59,000 clones, around four fifths of them present only once. The chain links TRBV3-1 (or the pseudogene TRBV3-2) to TRBJ2-3; 8 nucleotides line up with TRBD2. The TCR comes from a woman in her 70s with acute or convalescent COVID-19. Material for sequencing was peripheral blood. The DNA of the CDR3 is TGTGCCAGCAGCCTACGGGGGGGCTCTCGCACAGATACGCAGTATTTT. Its protein is CASSLRGGSRTDTQYF.